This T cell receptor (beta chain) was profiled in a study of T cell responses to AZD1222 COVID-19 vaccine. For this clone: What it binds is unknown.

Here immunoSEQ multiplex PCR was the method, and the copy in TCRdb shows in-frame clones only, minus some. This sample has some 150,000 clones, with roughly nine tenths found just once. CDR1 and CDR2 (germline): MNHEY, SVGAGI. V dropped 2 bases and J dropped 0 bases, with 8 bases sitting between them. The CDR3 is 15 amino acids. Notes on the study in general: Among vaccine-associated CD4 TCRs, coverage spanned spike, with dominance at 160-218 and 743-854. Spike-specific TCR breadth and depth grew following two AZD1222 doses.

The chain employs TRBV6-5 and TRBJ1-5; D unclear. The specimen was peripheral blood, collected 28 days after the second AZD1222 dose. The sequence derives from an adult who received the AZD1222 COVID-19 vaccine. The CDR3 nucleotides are TGTGCCAGCAGTTACGGTCTTAATAGCAATCAGCCCCAGCATTTT. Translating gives CASSYGLNSNQPQHF.